This T cell receptor (beta chain) came from a study of cytomegalovirus exposure and HLA in healthy donors (dated by TCRdb to 2016 to 2017). Background for the entire study: An earlier analysis of several hundred of the donors reported around 280 Gb of sequence data and 117 million unique TCR beta sequences obtained from about 200 million T cells. About 280 gigabases of sequencing data and around 88 million unique TCR sequences made up an early release that covered under 750 HLA-typed donors. Of the 300 to 500 genotyped donors, 75% to 85% were placed in the genetic ancestry cluster associated with self-reported Caucasian donors. The study aimed to test whether cataloging public T cell receptors could reveal signatures of past pathogen exposure. The study used immunosequencing to profile the T cell repertoires of several hundred subjects and linked those repertoires to cytomegalovirus serostatus. In addition to the first cohort of 650 to 750 subjects, a separate validation cohort of approximately 130 different subjects was used. The study combined high-throughput TCR immunosequencing, statistical association of individual TCRs with disease status, and machine learning to predict cytomegalovirus infection status. In a later analysis, previously published TCR beta repertoires from about 640 donors were re-analyzed and high-resolution HLA genotyping was added so that TCR occurrence patterns could be studied. The later analysis used no new phenotypic data to find candidate immune exposures, relying instead on TCR beta sequences and their occurrence across donors. In an earlier analysis of more than 550 of the donors, high-throughput TCR beta sequencing was used to judge whether each TCR beta V gene segment behaved as functional or pseudogenic. Donor age, sex, ethnicity and CMV serostatus were collected together with the repertoire data. In a later genetic analysis, genome-wide SNP genotypes for about three fifths of the 666 donors were used, and that subset was treated as a discovery cohort. Every discovery cohort repertoire had been produced on one sequencing platform. HLA typing covered class I and class II loci at four-digit resolution. The number of donors typed differed by locus, with about 629-640 for A, B, C, DRB1 and DQB1, around 520 for DQA1, 606 for DPA1, and roughly 450 for DPB1. Roughly five DR-DQ haplotypes were handled as single units for association and clustering, since linkage in the cohort was strong. On average, about 240,000 unique TCR beta nucleotide sequences were sequenced per donor among 398 genotyped donors of the cohort, with around 19% of those sequences being non-productive.

The receptor library was made with the immunoSEQ multiplex PCR assay. The multiplex PCR relied on a mix of 60 forward primers for TCR Vbeta segments and 13 reverse primers for TCR Jbeta segments. Amplification of the CDR3 region of rearranged TCR beta genes was performed with a multiplex PCR assay on genomic DNA. The Illumina HiSeq System was used to sequence the amplified TCR beta libraries as 87-base-pair reads. The study's processing was this. In a later analysis, tens of millions of unique TCR beta chains were counted across the 500 to 850 repertoires, and approximately 9.9 million of these chains were shared by at least two donors. A nearest-neighbor algorithm error-corrected the raw reads and collapsed the reads into unique sequences, merging closely related sequences to remove PCR and sequencing errors. V, D and J gene segments were assigned by aligning CDR3 sequences to IMGT reference sequences. Each retained sequence needed at least a six-nucleotide match to both a V gene segment and a J gene segment. A rearrangement was called productive if the CDR3 had no stop codons and remained in frame with V and J, and every other rearrangement was called non-productive. CDR3 was defined according to IMGT convention as the region running from the second conserved V-encoded cysteine to the conserved J-encoded phenylalanine. The earlier analysis of about 590 of the donors excluded sequences that lacked an unambiguous match to a single V gene segment. An earlier analysis of around 600 of the donors classified V segments as functional when productive rearrangements were above 56.7% and as segregating when the standard deviation between donors was above 5%. To diagnose cytomegalovirus status from the catalog of TCR beta chain sequences, a statistical classification framework was built. In a later analysis, V and J genes were assigned by comparing TCR nucleotide sequences against IMGT/GENE-DB human TR gene sequences. The TCRdist pipeline was used in a later analysis to assign CDR3 sequences and most-parsimonious VDJ recombination scenarios. A later analysis defined each TCR beta chain by its CDR3 amino acid sequence plus V-gene family, and excluded reads lacking a unique V-gene family. In a later analysis, around 650 highly shared, low-generation-probability nucleotide sequences were removed to address suspected cross-contamination and a sequencing artifact. In a later analysis, a clonal expansion index was calculated for each public chain from normalized within-repertoire ranks of inferred template counts. A later analysis computed generation probabilities with a VDJ recombination model fitted to out-of-frame rearrangements, and checked the results against IGoR. In a later analysis, hypergeometric tests were used to score TCR-TCR, TCR-HLA and TCR-CMV co-occurrence, with a repertoire-size bias correction applied to TCR pairs. In a later analysis, false discovery rates were estimated by permuting HLA or CMV assignments 20 times. In a later analysis, co-occurring TCRs were grouped using DBSCAN, and TCRdist sequence similarity was added for clustering within HLA-allele-positive subsets. Co-occurrence clustering excluded repertoires with fewer than 30,000 or more than 120,000 public chains, plus five with anomalous nucleotide sharing. Here the immuneACCESS table is served through TCRdb, limited to in-frame sequences with V and J called. Missing clones are a known gap in these copies; in checked studies unresolved V genes cover under half, and the rest lacks a known reason. V, J and clone size are those of that table, while D and trimming were read from the DNA. The sample profile shows approximately 140,000 clones; 65% to 85% of them were found once. Of the sample, about 0.91% falls within the top ten clones.

In regard to this clone: Its antigen remains undetermined. Base qualities are missing; no much larger clone stands one base away.

In total, approximately 610 healthy bone marrow donors made up the cohort. At the time of sampling, all cohort members were nominally healthy, though unrecorded immune exposures were likely present. The donor was CMV seronegative and belonged to the group of around 350 seronegative cohort members. A peripheral blood sample was provided by each donor, and peripheral blood mononuclear cells were used for TCR beta sequencing. The Qiagen DNeasy Blood Extraction Kit was used to extract genomic DNA from the blood cell samples. Here is what the overall study found, with its caveats: A cluster of highly shared sequence variants was judged likely to represent a technical artifact of the sequencing pipeline. According to a later analysis, TCR association rates differed among HLA loci, with DRB1 alleles showing the most associated TCRs and HLA-C alleles showing the fewest. This cohort had only TCR beta chains sequenced, and the lack of alpha or paired-chain data limited which features could be detected. In vitro tests confirmed that three of the cytomegalovirus-associated TCR beta chains recognize cytomegalovirus antigens. In an earlier analysis of fewer than 750 of the donors, most TCR beta V segments were observed in productive rearrangements about 87% or about 30% of the time, broadly matching IMGT annotations. A later genetic analysis reported fewer N-insertions in productive TCRs among donors in an Asian-associated ancestry cluster than the roughly 700-donor mean. The study listed 164 TCR beta chains as associated with cytomegalovirus. Presence/absence analyses assumed roughly uniform sequencing depth across donors, an assumption that may not hold. In a later analysis, most CMV-associated TCR beta chains were found to appear HLA-restricted, with HLA associations seemingly driven largely by CMV exposure. The earlier analysis of approximately 560 of the donors excluded fewer than 20 rarely observed V segments, including chromosome 9 orphons, because counts were too low. In a later genetic analysis, a missense DCLRE1C variant was associated with V-gene and J-gene trimming of TCR beta chains, and the association was replicated in an independent cohort. While some public TCRs were present in many individuals, most TCR sequences turned up only very rarely across donors. The classifier was reported to diagnose cytomegalovirus status with high specificity and sensitivity in both the original and validation cohorts. A further reported finding was that TCR beta sequences accurately predicted the HLA-A and HLA-B alleles for most subjects in the first cohort. The authors suggested that the approach could potentially be generalized to other disease states and immunological phenotypes. Because some donors lacked HLA typing at each locus, the association tests relied only on the typed subset. Specific HLA alleles were associated with more than 15,000 TCR beta sequences at a false discovery rate of 0.05 in a later analysis. Strong co-occurrence of HLA alleles, especially DR and DQ, made assigning TCR associations to individual alleles difficult. According to a later analysis, parvovirus B19, influenza, CMV and Epstein-Barr virus appeared linked to several top co-occurrence clusters. A later analysis found that HLA-associated TCR beta chains were more clonally expanded and had lower generation probabilities than equally common non-associated chains. Linkage disequilibrium might explain the correlated functional status among segregating V segments, but an unknown experimental factor could not be excluded. For the cohort, immune exposure information was limited to CMV serostatus.

The sample was PBMCs. The source is a man younger than 35 in good health and CMV-seronegative.

The CDR3 has the sequence CASSFKGRAGQPQHF. The sequenced DNA is TGTGCCAGCAGTTTTAAGGGGAGAGCGGGTCAGCCCCAGCATTTT. This sequence uses TRBV27 and TRBJ1-5; TRBD1 is perhaps the D gene, given 5 matching bases. Trimming removed 3 bases from V and 6 bases from J, leaving 15 bases between the germline ends. From cysteine to phenylalanine, the CDR3 is 15 amino acids long. Only CDR3 DNA is held: 45 bases, read in frame from base 1. The germline V gene (reference sequence) yields MNHEY for CDR1 and SMNVEV for CDR2.